A single sample gave rise to the 21 T cell receptor beta chains below, sequenced in a study of blood T cell repertoires in COVID-19. Libraries were prepared by immunoSEQ multiplex PCR; TCRdb keeps only in-frame clonotypes and omits some of them. The sample consists of tens of thousands of clones, 70% to 85% of them appearing once. The sequenced sample was peripheral blood. The receptors come from a human donor in a cohort sampled during active COVID-19.

The chain carries TRBV5-1 and TRBJ2-7, with 10 bases matching TRBD2. The junction had 10 bases not matched to a gene; V was cut back by 2 bases and J by 2 bases. The CDR3 length is 17 residues. Germline lookup yields CDR1 SGHRS and CDR2 YFSETQ. The CDR3 region has the DNA TGCGCCAGCAGCTTTGGGTCTAGCGGGAGTTTGCCCTACGAGCAGTACTTC. It translates to CASSFGSSGSLPYEQYF.

The chain is built from TRBV28 and TRBJ2-7; perhaps TRBD2 as D (6 bases). Germline V gives CDR1 MDHEN, CDR2 SYDVKM. Trimming stripped 1 base from V and 2 bases from J, with 12 bases between. This CDR3 contains 15 residues. CDR3 in DNA: TGTGCCAGCAGTTTATATCGGGGGACGCCCTACGAGCAGTACTTC. It yields the protein CASSLYRGTPYEQYF.

V gene TRBV18 combines with J gene TRBJ1-6; maybe TRBD1 (6 bases). The CDR3 totals 16 residues. V gave up 1 base and J gave up 8 bases, with 15 bases separating them. CDR1 KGHSH and CDR2 LQKENI come from the germline V gene. As DNA, the CDR3 is TGTGCCAGCTCACCACTGTCCAGGGGCCCGCATTCACCCCTCCACTTT. It encodes CASSPLSRGPHSPLHF.

This sequence joins TRBV30 and TRBJ1-6; no definite D call. Between the trimmed V and J ends, which lost 1 base and 7 bases, there was a span of 11 bases. The germline CDR1 and CDR2 sequences are GTSNPN and SVGIG (reference sequence). This CDR3 has 14 residues. CDR3 sequence (DNA): TGTGCCTGGAGTGGTAGCAGATTGAATTCACCCCTCCACTTT. Its protein product is CAWSGSRLNSPLHF.

The chain recombines TRBV5-1 with TRBJ1-2; the D gene is possibly TRBD1 (5 bases). The length of the CDR3 is 14 residues. The germline V gene has CDR1 SGHRS and CDR2 YFSETQ. V was shortened by 5 bases and J by 8 bases, with 19 bases between the two germline ends. This CDR3 is CASSETTSGHGYTF. The CDR3 region has the DNA TGCGCCAGCAGTGAAACTACTTCAGGGCACGGCTACACCTTC.

This chain connects TRBV6-5 to TRBJ2-7, with 8 bases fitting TRBD1. Germline CDR1 and CDR2: MNHEY and SVGAGI. The CDR3 is made up of 13 amino acids. After removal of 7 bases from V and 1 base from J, the junction contained 3 bases not matched to a gene. The CDR3, as DNA: TGTGCCAGCACCCGGACAGGGTCCTACGAGCAGTACTTC. This codes for CASTRTGSYEQYF.

In its sample, this clone was seen once. V usage is TRBV28 and J usage is TRBJ2-7; 9 bases fit TRBD1. Germline CDR1 reads MDHEN; CDR2 reads SYDVKM. This CDR3 is 13 amino acids long. The V and J ends lost 5 bases and 7 bases, in that order; junction bases with no gene match: 6. CDR3 in amino acids: CASSATGGWEQYF. The CDR3 DNA reads as TGTGCCAGCAGTGCAACAGGGGGCTGGGAGCAGTACTTC.

This chain uses TRBV5-1 with TRBJ1-2, with 8 bases fitting TRBD1. Unmatched junction bases numbered 7, after V lost 1 base and J lost 8 bases. The CDR3 runs to 14 residues. The germline V gene encodes CDR1 SGHRS and CDR2 YFSETQ. CDR3 DNA: TGCGCCAGCAGCTTGAAAGGGCAGGGGGCGGGCTACACCTTC. It specifies CASSLKGQGAGYTF.

The chain joins TRBV19 to TRBJ2-2; 8 bases are shared with TRBD1. Germline assignment: CDR1 LNHDA and CDR2 SQIVND (reference sequence). The CDR3 covers 16 residues. The junction had 10 bases not matched to a gene; V was cut back by 3 bases and J by 7 bases. The CDR3 nucleotides read TGTGCCAGTAGTATGGATACAGGGGGGCTAAGCGGGGAGCTGTTTTTT. Protein sequence: CASSMDTGGLSGELFF.

The chain uses TRBV19 and TRBJ2-2; D perhaps matches TRBD2 (6 bases). From germline, CDR1 is LNHDA and CDR2 SQIVND (reference sequence). This CDR3 region has 15 residues. The germline V and J ends were trimmed by 10 bases and 0 bases, with 15 bases remaining between them. Here the CDR3 reads CATEIGGTNTGELFF. The CDR3 coding sequence is TGTGCCACCGAGATTGGCGGGACGAACACCGGGGAGCTGTTTTTT.

This chain connects TRBV29-1 to TRBJ2-3, with 7 bases that match TRBD1. V lost 4 bases to trimming and J lost 6 bases; unmatched junction nucleotides: 16. Germline assignment: CDR1 SQVTM and CDR2 ANQGSEA. This CDR3 has 16 amino acids. CDR3 in DNA: TGCAGCGTTGTCTGGGCGACGGGACAGAGGTGGGATACGCAGTATTTT. The encoded protein is CSVVWATGQRWDTQYF.

This clone was detected a few times. V and J are TRBV4-1 and TRBJ2-1; D gene ambiguous. Germline CDR1 is MGHRA and CDR2 is YSYEKL. V lost 0 bases to trimming and J lost 1 base, with 7 bases between them. This CDR3 is built from 15 residues. The CDR3 reads CASSQERISYNEQFF. CDR3 sequence (DNA): TGCGCCAGCAGCCAAGAGCGGATTTCCTACAATGAGCAGTTCTTC.

The gene calls are TRBV19 and TRBJ2-4; a possible D gene is TRBD2 (5 bases). The V gene's germline CDR1 is LNHDA and CDR2 SQIVND (reference sequence). Trimming removed 3 bases from V and 1 base from J, with 10 bases in between. The CDR3 extends over 15 amino acids. CDR3: CASSMGVIAKNIQYF. CDR3 sequence (DNA): TGTGCCAGTAGTATGGGAGTGATCGCCAAAAACATTCAGTACTTC.

This clone was counted a single time. The genes are TRBV7-9 and TRBJ1-5; D is perhaps TRBD1 (5 bases). Per germline, CDR1 SEHNR and CDR2 FQNEAQ (reference sequence). The ends were cut back, 4 bases at V and 11 bases at J, with 9 bases in the middle. This CDR3 comprises 11 residues. In nucleotides, the CDR3 is TGTGCCAGCAGCTCTGGGGGGTCCCAGCATTTT. Translation gives CASSSGGSQHF.

DNA of the CDR3: TGTGCCAGCAGCGTAACTAGCGGGAGCAACGAGCAGTACTTC. Translated, it gives CASSVTSGSNEQYF. The chain links TRBV9 to TRBJ2-7, with 11 nucleotides matching TRBD2. V was pared by 1 base and J by 5 bases, with 2 bases of the junction left unmatched. The CDR3 runs to 14 residues. CDR1 is SGDLS, CDR2 YYNGEE, per germline.

V and J are TRBV5-6 and TRBJ2-5; D unclear. The CDR3 contains 15 residues. Trimming stripped 6 bases from V and 4 bases from J, with 19 bases between. Looked up from germline, CDR1 is SGHDT and CDR2 is YYEEEE. CDR3 in amino acids: CASNAPAGSRETQYF. The CDR3 DNA follows: TGTGCCAGCAACGCCCCGGCAGGCTCGCGAGAGACCCAGTACTTC.

The rearrangement links TRBV20-1 to TRBJ2-7; no definite D call. Trimming stripped 3 bases from V and 5 bases from J, with 8 bases between. This CDR3 spans 11 amino acids. Germline V CDR1 and CDR2: DFQATT, SNEGSKA (reference sequence). CDR3 residues: CSARRRNEQYF. For the CDR3, the DNA is TGCAGTGCTAGGCGGAGAAACGAGCAGTACTTC.

J is TRBJ1-4 and V is TRBV5-1, with TRBD1 identical over 10 bases. The V and J ends lost 3 bases and 8 bases, in that order; junction bases with no gene match: 10. CDR3 length: 16 residues. Germline CDR1 reads SGHRS; CDR2 reads YFSETQ. The CDR3 region is CASSSWTGQGLEKLFF. The CDR3 DNA is TGCGCCAGCAGCTCTTGGACGGGACAGGGGTTGGAAAAACTGTTTTTT.

A single count supports this clone. The chain is built from TRBV4-3 and TRBJ1-6, with 7 positions matching TRBD1. The CDR3 totals 15 residues. J lost 6 bases, V lost 1 base, and 3 bases had no gene match. CDR1 and CDR2 (germline): LGHNA, YSLEER. Here the CDR3 DNA reads TGCGCCAGCAGCCAAGCGGGGACAGCTAATTCACCCCTCCACTTT. Residues: CASSQAGTANSPLHF.

The rearrangement links TRBV3-1 (or the pseudogene TRBV3-2) to TRBJ2-7; D perhaps matches TRBD1 (6 bases). The CDR3 is made up of 13 amino acids. V shed 4 bases and J shed 5 bases, with 12 bases lying between them. Germline V gene lookup returns CDR1 LGHDT and CDR2 YNNKEL (reference sequence). CDR3 amino acids: CASSRHRDHEQYF. The DNA of the CDR3 is TGTGCCAGCAGCCGCCACAGGGACCACGAGCAGTACTTC.

The chain recombines TRBV5-1 with TRBJ2-5, with TRBD2 identical over 8 bases. Trimming at V came to 3 bases and at J to 4 bases, leaving 14 bases not matched to a gene. There are 17 residues in the CDR3. CDR1 SGHRS and CDR2 YFSETQ come from the germline V gene. Written as DNA, the CDR3 is TGCGCCAGCAGCTCCGGGTCGGTAGCGGGAAGGGGAGAGACCCAGTACTTC. Protein: CASSSGSVAGRGETQYF.